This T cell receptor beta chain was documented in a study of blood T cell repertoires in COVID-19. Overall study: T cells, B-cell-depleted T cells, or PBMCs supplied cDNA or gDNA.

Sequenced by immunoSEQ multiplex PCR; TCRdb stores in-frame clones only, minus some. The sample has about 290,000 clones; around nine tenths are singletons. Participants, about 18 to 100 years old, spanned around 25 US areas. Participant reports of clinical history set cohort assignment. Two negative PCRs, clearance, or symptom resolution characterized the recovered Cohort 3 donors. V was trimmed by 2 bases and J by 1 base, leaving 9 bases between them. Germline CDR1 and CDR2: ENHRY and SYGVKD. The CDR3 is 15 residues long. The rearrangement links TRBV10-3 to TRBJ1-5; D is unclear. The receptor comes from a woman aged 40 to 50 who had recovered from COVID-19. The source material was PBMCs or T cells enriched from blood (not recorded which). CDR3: CAISEEGLSNQPQHF. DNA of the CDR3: TGTGCCATCAGTGAGGAGGGCCTGAGCAATCAGCCCCAGCATTTT.